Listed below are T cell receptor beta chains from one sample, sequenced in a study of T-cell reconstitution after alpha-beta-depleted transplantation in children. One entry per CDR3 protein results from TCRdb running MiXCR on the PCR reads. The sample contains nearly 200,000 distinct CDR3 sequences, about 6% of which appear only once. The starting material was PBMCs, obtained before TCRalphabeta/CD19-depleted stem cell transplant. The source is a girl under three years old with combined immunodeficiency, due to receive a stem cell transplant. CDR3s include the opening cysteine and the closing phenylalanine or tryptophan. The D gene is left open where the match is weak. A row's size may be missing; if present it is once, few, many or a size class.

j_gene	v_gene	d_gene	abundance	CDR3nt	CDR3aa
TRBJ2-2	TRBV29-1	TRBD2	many	TGCAGCGTTGAAGGGACTAGCGGGAGGGCCGAGAGGGTCGGGGAGCTGTTTTTT	CSVEGTSGRAERVGELFF
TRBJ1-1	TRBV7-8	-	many	TGTGCCAGCAGCTGGAGACACCCGAACACTGAAGCTTTCTTT	CASSWRHPNTEAFF
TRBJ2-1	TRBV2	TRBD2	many	TGTGCCAGCCACCGGGAGGGACTAGCTCGTTACAATGAGCAGTTCTTC	CASHREGLARYNEQFF
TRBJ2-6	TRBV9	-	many	TGTGCCAGCTCCCAGGGCTCCGGGGCCAACGTCCTGACTTTC	CASSQGSGANVLTF
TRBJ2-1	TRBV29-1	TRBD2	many	TGCAGCGTTCCCCAGCGGGGGCCAGAATTTCATGAGCAGTTCTTC	CSVPQRGPEFHEQFF
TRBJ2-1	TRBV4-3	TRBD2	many	TGCGCCAGCAGCCACGGGACTAGCGGGAACTATGAGCAGTTCTTC	CASSHGTSGNYEQFF
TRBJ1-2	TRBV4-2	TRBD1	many	TGTGCCAGCAGCCAAGGGACAGGGATTCTCTACACCTTC	CASSQGTGILYTF
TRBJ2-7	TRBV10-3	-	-	TGTGCCATCAGTTTCCACTCCTATGGGGGGACGGAATACTACGAGCAGTACTTC	CAISFHSYGGTEYYEQYF
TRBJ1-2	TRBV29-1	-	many	TGCAGCGTTGAAGGCAGTACAAGGGGCTACACCTTC	CSVEGSTRGYTF
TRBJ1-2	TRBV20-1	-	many	TGCAGTGCTAGCCTAAGGGGTGGTGGCTACACCTTC	CSASLRGGGYTF
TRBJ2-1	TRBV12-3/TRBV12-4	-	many	TGTGCCAGCAGCTCGAGGGACTCCGACAATGAGCAGTTCTTC	CASSSRDSDNEQFF
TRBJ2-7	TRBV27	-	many	TGTGCCAGTCAGGACGGCTACGAGCAGTACTTC	CASQDGYEQYF
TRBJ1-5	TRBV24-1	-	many	TGTGCCACCAGCCAAGGGCGCCACAATCAGCCCCAGCATTTT	CATSQGRHNQPQHF
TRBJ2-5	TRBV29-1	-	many	TGCAGCGTTGGGGCGGGGGCGAGGGAGACCCAGTACTTC	CSVGAGARETQYF
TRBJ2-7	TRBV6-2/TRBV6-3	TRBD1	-	TGTGCCAGCAGTCAGACAGGGTGGTTCTACGAGCAGTACTTC	CASSQTGWFYEQYF
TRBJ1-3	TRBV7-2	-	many	TGTGCCAGCAGTTACTACCGGGACCCGAGCTCTGGAAACACCATATATTTT	CASSYYRDPSSGNTIYF
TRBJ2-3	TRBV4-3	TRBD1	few	TGCGCCAGCAGCCAAGAGGGGGACAGGGGCCCAGATACGCAGTATTTT	CASSQEGDRGPDTQYF
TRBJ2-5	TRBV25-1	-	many	TGTGCCAGCAGTGAATTACGGCTGTATGGGGGACGACAAGAGATCCAGTACTTC	CASSELRLYGGRQEIQYF
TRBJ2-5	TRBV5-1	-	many	TGCGCCAGCAGTGGGGGCCAAGAGACCCAGTACTTC	CASSGGQETQYF
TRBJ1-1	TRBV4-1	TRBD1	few	TGCGCCAGCAGCCGTATGACCCAGGGGGCAGGGACTGAAGCTTTCTTT	CASSRMTQGAGTEAFF
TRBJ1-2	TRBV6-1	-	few	TGTGCCAGCAGAAAAGGGCCCGGGACAACTGGATTCTATGGCTACACCTTC	CASRKGPGTTGFYGYTF
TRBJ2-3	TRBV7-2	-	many	TGTGCCAGCAGCTCGAGTGCCTTCAGCACAGATACGCAGTATTTT	CASSSSAFSTDTQYF
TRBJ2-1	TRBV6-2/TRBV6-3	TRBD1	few	TGTGCCAGCAGTTACCTAAAGGACAGGGCCCTCTACAATGAGCAGTTCTTC	CASSYLKDRALYNEQFF
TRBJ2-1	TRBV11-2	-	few	TGTGCCAGCAGCTTAGTTCTAGGTAAAACCTACAATGAGCAGTTCTTC	CASSLVLGKTYNEQFF
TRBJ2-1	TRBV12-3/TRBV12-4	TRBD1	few	TGTGCCAGCGGGACAGGGGGCGGCTACAATGAGCAGTTCTTC	CASGTGGGYNEQFF
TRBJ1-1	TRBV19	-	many	TGTGCCAGTAGTATATACTCCGAGGGCCGGAACACTGAAGCTTTCTTT	CASSIYSEGRNTEAFF
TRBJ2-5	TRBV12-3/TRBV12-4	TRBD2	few	TGTGCCAGCAGACCTCAGCGGGGGGGAAACCCGGAGACCCAGTACTTC	CASRPQRGGNPETQYF
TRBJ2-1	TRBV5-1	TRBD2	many	TGCGCCAGCAGCACAGGACTAGCGGGTAGATACAATGAGCAGTTCTTC	CASSTGLAGRYNEQFF
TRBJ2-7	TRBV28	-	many	TGTGCCAGCAGCAGTCGACAGGGTGACATGGGGGGAACCTACGAGCAGTACTTC	CASSSRQGDMGGTYEQYF
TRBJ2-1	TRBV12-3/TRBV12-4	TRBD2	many	TGTGCCAGCAGTAGCGGGACTGACAATGAGCAGTTCTTC	CASSSGTDNEQFF
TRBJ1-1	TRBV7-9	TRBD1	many	TGTGCCAGCAGCCCCGGGACAGGGACGAACACTGAAGCTTTCTTT	CASSPGTGTNTEAFF
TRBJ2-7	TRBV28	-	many	TGTGCCAGCACCTCCATGCGTAGCGGTCCCTACGAGCAGTACTTC	CASTSMRSGPYEQYF
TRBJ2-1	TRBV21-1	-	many	TGTGCCAGCAGCAAGATTGGTAGCGGGAGTAATGAGCAGTTCTTC	CASSKIGSGSNEQFF
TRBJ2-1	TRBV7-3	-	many	TGTGCCAGCAGCGCATCGGGACAAGGCCTTAGGATTTACAATGAGCAGTTCTTC	CASSASGQGLRIYNEQFF
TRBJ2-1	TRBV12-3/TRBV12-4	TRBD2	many	TGTGCCAGCAGCCGGACTAGCGGGCGATCTTACTCCTACAATGAGCAGTTCTTC	CASSRTSGRSYSYNEQFF
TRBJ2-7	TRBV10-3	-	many	TGTGCCATCAGCGACCAAAGCGCATACGAGCAGTACTTC	CAISDQSAYEQYF
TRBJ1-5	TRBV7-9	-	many	TGTGCCAGCAGCTTAGCTGGGGGCAATCAGCCCCAGCATTTT	CASSLAGGNQPQHF
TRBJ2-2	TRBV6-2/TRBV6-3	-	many	TGTGCCAGCAGCTCGGGCCCTAGGAGCACCGGGGAGCTGTTTTTT	CASSSGPRSTGELFF
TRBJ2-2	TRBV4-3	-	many	TGCGCCAGCAGCCAAGAGTGGCGGGTAAACACCGGGGAGCTGTTTTTT	CASSQEWRVNTGELFF
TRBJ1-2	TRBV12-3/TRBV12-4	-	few	TGTGCCAGCTCCCAATTTAGACAGTCCGTATCCTCATTC	CASSQFRQSVSSF
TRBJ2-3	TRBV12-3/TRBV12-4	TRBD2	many	TGTGCCAGCAGTTCGTATTATAGCGGGGGGGCTAATACGCAGTATTTT	CASSSYYSGGANTQYF
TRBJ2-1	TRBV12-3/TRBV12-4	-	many	TGTGCCAGCACCTTAATACAGGGGGGGTACAATGAGCAGTTCTTC	CASTLIQGGYNEQFF
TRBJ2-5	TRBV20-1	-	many	TGCAGTGCTAGAGATTGGCCCGGGGAGAAAGGAGAGACCCAGTACTTC	CSARDWPGEKGETQYF
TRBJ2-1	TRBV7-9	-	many	TGTGCCAGCAGCCCATTGGTCAGTGAGCAGTTCTTC	CASSPLVSEQFF